One and the same sample provided the 28 T cell receptor beta chains below, sequenced in a study of metastatic and nonmetastatic thyroid tumors. All patients were untreated before thyroid surgery. TCRdb used MiXCR to call clones anew from the PCR reads. The table shows 25,000 to 35,000 clones, with 20% to 25% occurring only once. The sequencing input was blood. The receptor set was obtained from a female donor with papillary thyroid cancer or a benign thyroid nodule (not recorded which). Some clones in this sample may be carry-over from other donors' samples.

This clone showed up many times. V and J are TRBV9 and TRBJ2-1, with no clear D. V was cut by 0 bases and J by 3 bases, with 10 bases left in between. The germline V gene encodes CDR1 SGDLS and CDR2 YYNGEE. The CDR3 extends over 15 amino acids. CDR3 nucleotides: TGTGCCAGCAGCGTAGGCGGCGGAGTCTACAATGAGCAGTTCTTC. Protein sequence: CASSVGGGVYNEQFF.

The chain links TRBV29-1 to TRBJ2-7; 7 bases line up with TRBD2. Germline CDR1 reads SQVTM; CDR2 reads ANQGSEA. The CDR3 loop spans 12 amino acids. The J segment lost 3 bases and the V segment lost 4 bases, leaving 3 bases of the junction unmatched. The CDR3 sequence is CSVGSGVYEQYF. CDR3 DNA: TGCAGCGTTGGGAGCGGGGTCTACGAGCAGTACTTC.

V and J are TRBV20-1 and TRBJ1-2, with unresolved D. Trimming pared 4 bases from V and 0 bases from J, leaving 3 bases between. The CDR3 is 11 residues long. Per the germline V gene, CDR1 is DFQATT and CDR2 is SNEGSKA (reference sequence). The DNA of the CDR3 is TGCAGTGCTATGACTAACTATGGCTACACCTTC. Translated: CSAMTNYGYTF.

The CDR3 DNA reads TGTGCCAGCAGCCTTACCCTCCCGGCAAGCAATCAGCCCCAGCATTTT. Protein: CASSLTLPASNQPQHF. V and J are TRBV12-3 or TRBV12-4 and TRBJ1-5; D is unclear. CDR3 length: 16 amino acids. Trimming shortened V by 6 bases and J by 1 base, and 16 bases separated the two germline ends.

This clone occurred many times. V and J are TRBV3-1 and TRBJ1-1; D gene uncertain. V dropped 6 bases and J dropped 0 bases, with 11 bases sitting between them. The germline V gene encodes CDR1 LGHDT and CDR2 YNNKEL (reference sequence). The CDR3 is 14 amino acids. Written as DNA, the CDR3 is TGTGCCAGCAGACAAACAGTGATGAACACTGAAGCTTTCTTT. Its translation: CASRQTVMNTEAFF. Variable domain in full (rest from reference TRBV3-1 and TRBJ1-1): DTAVSQTPKYLVTQMGNDKSIKCEQNLGHDTMYWYKQDSKKFLKIMFSYNNKELIINETVPNRFSPKSPDKAHLNLHINSLELGDSAVYFCASRQTVMNTEAFFGQGTRLTVV.

This clone is medium-sized in the sample. The V and J genes are TRBV10-3 and TRBJ2-1, with 8 bases matching TRBD2. The germline CDR1 and CDR2 sequences are ENHRY and SYGVKD. With 7 bases clipped from V and 9 bases from J, the junction kept 17 bases outside the gene matches. The CDR3 runs to 16 residues. This CDR3 is CAITRKERELGVEQFF. The CDR3 DNA is TGTGCCATCACCCGAAAGGAGCGGGAGCTCGGTGTTGAGCAGTTCTTC.

The J gene is TRBJ2-3, the V gene TRBV11-3; D is possibly TRBD1 or TRBD2 (5 bases each). This CDR3 spans 15 amino acids. The ends were cut back, 4 bases at V and 3 bases at J, with 14 bases in the middle. CDR1 and CDR2 (germline): SGHNT, YENEEA. CDR3 sequence reads: CASSWGPLGTDTQYF. As DNA, the CDR3 is TGTGCCAGCAGCTGGGGACCGCTCGGGACAGATACGCAGTATTTT. The whole variable domain, filled in from reference TRBV11-3 and TRBJ2-3, reads EAGVVQSPRYKIIEKKQPVAFWCNPISGHNTLYWYLQNLGQGPELLIRYENEEAVDDSQLPKDRFSAERLKGVDSTLKIQPAELGDSAVYLCASSWGPLGTDTQYFGPGTRLTVL.

V is TRBV20-1 and J is TRBJ2-5, with D possibly TRBD2 on 7 matching bases. Germline lookup yields CDR1 DFQATT and CDR2 SNEGSKA (reference sequence). Trimming left V 0 bases short and J 5 bases short, with 22 bases between. The CDR3 has 17 amino acids. The CDR3: CSARDPLGGGFRETQYF. In nucleotides, the CDR3 is TGCAGTGCTAGAGATCCGTTGGGGGGGGGCTTTCGGGAGACCCAGTACTTC.

The chain carries TRBV12-3 or TRBV12-4 and TRBJ2-1, with D unresolved. Trimming stripped 4 bases from V and 4 bases from J, with 8 bases between. The CDR3 covers 13 residues. CDR3 DNA sequence: TGTGCCAGCAGTTATGACGAGTACAATGAGCAGTTCTTC. Translation gives CASSYDEYNEQFF.

Many counts were recorded for this clone. The CDR3 protein is CASSPQTGYYEQYF. CDR3 nucleotides: TGTGCCAGCAGTCCCCAGACTGGCTACTACGAGCAGTACTTC. The rearrangement links TRBV6-1 to TRBJ2-7; D uncertain. The germline CDR1 and CDR2 sequences are MNHNS and SASEGT. There are 14 residues in the CDR3. The V end was cut by 5 bases, the J end by 3 bases, with 14 bases between.

This clone is deemed medium-sized (0.01 to 0.1%). The rearrangement links TRBV28 to TRBJ2-7, with a tentative D call TRBD1 (6 bases). CDR1 MDHEN and CDR2 SYDVKM come from the germline V gene. The length of the CDR3 is 12 residues. The germline V and J ends were trimmed by 6 bases and 2 bases, with 8 bases remaining between them. This CDR3 reads CASRTGTYEQYF. CDR3 DNA: TGTGCCAGCAGAACAGGGACCTACGAGCAGTACTTC.

The CDR3 loop is CATSRASGTGSGSQPQHF. DNA for the CDR3: TGTGCCACCAGCAGAGCTTCCGGGACAGGGTCGGGAAGTCAGCCCCAGCATTTT. This rearrangement joins TRBV15 to TRBJ1-5; TRBD1 matches at 9 bases. V lost 1 base, J lost 6 bases, and 13 bases stayed unmatched. The CDR3 contains 18 residues. From germline, CDR1 is LNHNV and CDR2 YYDKDF (reference sequence).

Details on this clone: One base away lies a much larger clone, so this may be a sequencing read error. The rearrangement links TRBV20-1 to TRBJ2-5; D gene uncertain. CDR1 is DFQATT and CDR2 is SNEGSKA in the germline V gene (reference sequence). CDR3 length equals 9 residues. Trimming left V 6 bases short and J 6 bases short, with 5 bases between. CDR3 loop: CSAGQTQYF. The CDR3 region has the DNA TGCAGTGCCGGGCAGACCCAGTACTTC.

This clone was seen ten or more times. CDR3 DNA sequence: TGTGCCAGCAGCTTAATGGCGGGATCCTACGAGCAGTACTTC. It is translated as CASSLMAGSYEQYF. The chain carries TRBV7-3 and TRBJ2-7; the D gene is possibly TRBD2 (6 bases). CDR3 length: 14 amino acids. V gave up 1 base and J gave up 1 base, with 8 bases separating them. The V gene's germline CDR1 is SGHTA and CDR2 FQGTGA.

This clone is labeled medium-sized. The chain employs TRBV15 and TRBJ1-1; TRBD1 matches 8 bases. Germline V gene data show CDR1 as LNHNV and CDR2 as YYDKDF (reference sequence). V shed 1 base and J 4 bases; nucleotides not matched to a gene: 2. This CDR3 has 14 amino acids. CDR3 sequence (DNA): TGTGCCACCAGCAGAGGGCAGGGGGCCACTGAAGCTTTCTTT. Residues: CATSRGQGATEAFF. Using reference TRBV15 and TRBJ1-1 for the parts outside the CDR3, the full variable domain is DAMVIQNPRYQVTQFGKPVTLSCSQTLNHNVMYWYQQKSSQAPKLLFHYYDKDFNNEADTPDNFQSRRPNTSFCFLDIRSPGLGDTAMYLCATSRGQGATEAFFGQGTRLTVV.

This clone was counted at least ten times. This sample includes further DNA sequences coding for the same CDR3. J is TRBJ2-1 and V is TRBV18; D is undetermined. V was pared by 2 bases and J by 6 bases, with 8 bases between. The CDR3 sequence is 13 residues long. Per germline, CDR1 KGHSH and CDR2 LQKENI. The CDR3 bases are TGTGCCAGCTCACCAGGAACTTCCAATGAGCAGTTCTTC. Its protein is CASSPGTSNEQFF.

This clone was observed at least ten times. This chain connects TRBV27 to TRBJ2-6; 11 bases are a match to TRBD2. The CDR3 is made up of 19 amino acids. V was pared by 3 bases and J by 4 bases, with 11 bases of the junction left unmatched. Germline CDR1 MNHEY, CDR2 SMNVEV (reference sequence). The CDR3 loop reads CASSFQTSGAREGANVLTF. The CDR3 DNA follows: TGTGCCAGCAGTTTCCAGACTAGCGGGGCTCGGGAGGGGGCCAACGTCCTGACTTTC.

This clone was picked up a small number of times. The rearrangement links TRBV2 to TRBJ1-4, with a tentative D call TRBD1 (6 bases). The germline gives CDR1 SNHLY, CDR2 FYNNEI. CDR3 length equals 15 residues. V lost 6 bases and J 0 bases, leaving 11 bases between the germline ends. The CDR3 nucleotides are TGTGCCAGCAGGCGCGACAGGTCAACTAATGAAAAACTGTTTTTT. Translation gives CASRRDRSTNEKLFF.

This clone occurred many times. The rearrangement joins TRBV7-3 to TRBJ2-5; either TRBD1 or TRBD2 may supply D (5 bases each). The V gene's germline CDR1 is SGHTA and CDR2 FQGTGA. There are 16 residues in the CDR3. V was cut by 5 bases and J by 2 bases, with 18 bases left in between. The CDR3 DNA follows: TGTGCCAGCAGCCAGACGGGGCAGACAGCTCAAGAGACCCAGTACTTC. Its protein product is CASSQTGQTAQETQYF.

The chain uses TRBV5-1 and TRBJ2-7, with TRBD2 matching 7 bases. Germline values: CDR1 SGHRS, CDR2 YFSETQ. The J segment lost 3 bases and the V segment lost 2 bases, leaving 8 bases of the junction unmatched. The CDR3 loop spans 15 amino acids. The CDR3 bases are TGCGCCAGCAGCTTTTCCGGGACTAACGTCTACGAGCAGTACTTC. Amino acids: CASSFSGTNVYEQYF.

This clone occurred many times. The V gene is TRBV6-6, the J gene TRBJ2-6; the match to TRBD2 covers 9 bases. V trimming: 1 base; J trimming: 2 bases; junction bases outside the gene matches: 6. The length of the CDR3 is 18 residues. From germline, CDR1 is MNHNY and CDR2 SVGAGI (reference sequence). CDR3 sequence reads: CASSYFAGGAAGANVLTF. The CDR3, as DNA: TGTGCCAGCAGTTACTTCGCGGGGGGGGCCGCTGGGGCCAACGTCCTGACTTTC.

Only a few counts were recorded for this clone. The chain links TRBV6-2 or TRBV6-3 to TRBJ2-3; 13 bases align to TRBD2. Losses at the gene ends were 8 bases for V and 6 bases for J; bases not matched to a gene: 5. Germline V gives CDR1 MNHEY, CDR2 SVGEGT. The CDR3 covers 14 residues. CDR3 in amino acids: CASRTSGGPDTQYF. CDR3 DNA sequence: TGTGCCAGCCGGACTAGCGGGGGCCCGGATACGCAGTATTTT.

This clone was seen many times. The chain is built from TRBV6-1 and TRBJ2-2, with no clear D. CDR3 length: 13 amino acids. The V gene's germline CDR1 is MNHNS and CDR2 SASEGT. The germline V and J ends were trimmed by 8 bases and 5 bases, with 12 bases remaining between them. The CDR3: CASGIPTTGELFF. The CDR3 nucleotides are TGTGCCAGCGGGATCCCGACGACCGGGGAGCTGTTTTTT.

This clone was counted between two and nine times. The V and J genes are TRBV20-1 and TRBJ1-1; 9 positions agree with TRBD1. The germline V gene has CDR1 DFQATT and CDR2 SNEGSKA (reference sequence). V was pared by 5 bases and J by 5 bases, with 6 bases of the junction left unmatched. CDR3 length equals 13 residues. The CDR3 DNA is TGCAGTGCTTTTACAGGGGGCAAGACTGAAGCTTTCTTT. Its protein product is CSAFTGGKTEAFF.

This clone was observed many times. The V and J genes are TRBV3-1 and TRBJ2-7; D is perhaps TRBD1 (6 bases). The CDR3 is 17 residues long. With 0 bases removed from V and 1 base from J, the gap between germline ends came to 16 bases. Germline lookup yields CDR1 LGHDT and CDR2 YNNKEL (reference sequence). For the CDR3, the DNA is TGTGCCAGCAGCCAAGATCGAGTCAGGGGAGATTCCTACGAGCAGTACTTC. Translation gives CASSQDRVRGDSYEQYF.

In its sample, this clone was seen many times. V and J are TRBV5-5 and TRBJ2-3; D is unclear. V was cut by 4 bases and J by 4 bases, with 13 bases left in between. The CDR3 has 14 residues. CDR1 is SGHKS and CDR2 is YYEKEE in the germline V gene (reference sequence). The CDR3 nucleotides are TGTGCCAGCAGCCACTCTGGGGTAGCAGATACGCAGTATTTT. This codes for CASSHSGVADTQYF. Complete variable domain (other parts from reference TRBV5-5 and TRBJ2-3): DAGVTQSPTHLIKTRGQQVTLRCSPISGHKSVSWYQQVLGQGPQFIFQYYEKEERGRGNFPDRFSARQFPNYSSELNVNALLLGDSALYLCASSHSGVADTQYFGPGTRLTVL.

The sample holds a few counts of this clone. CDR3 nucleotide sequence: TGCGCCAGCAGCCGAGGACAGGACTATGGCTACACCTTC. This gives the protein CASSRGQDYGYTF. This chain joins TRBV4-1 and TRBJ1-2; 7 nucleotides align to TRBD1. The germline V gene encodes CDR1 MGHRA and CDR2 YSYEKL. This CDR3 is 13 amino acids long. The V gene end was trimmed by 4 bases and the J gene end by 3 bases; junction bases not matched to a gene: 2.

This clone was seen a handful of times. The chain has TRBV12-3 or TRBV12-4 and TRBJ2-1; D is ambiguous. This CDR3 spans 17 amino acids. The V end was cut by 3 bases, the J end by 3 bases, with 18 bases between. The CDR3 nucleotides are TGTGCCAGCAGTTTCTTCATCGGCGTGTTACACTACAATGAGCAGTTCTTC. Residues: CASSFFIGVLHYNEQFF.